Listed here are 9 T cell receptor beta chains from one sample, sequenced in a study of human T cells and chemical hapten exposure. MiXCR, run by TCRdb on the RACE reads, gives a single entry per CDR3 protein. This sample yields more than 100,000 distinct CDR3 sequences, of which approximately 10% are seen a single time; approximately 2.5% belongs to the top ten. Time point noted: patch test 3, about 24 weeks after DPC sensitization. Treatment specified: therapeutic diphenylcyclopropenone sensitization with weekly scalp DPC. The sequences come from whole blood, collected in connection with sensitization to the hapten diphenylcyclopropenone (DPC). The receptors come from a woman in her fifties or sixties with alopecia areata. Some clones in this sample may be carry-over from other donors' samples.

There are many counts of this clonotype. The chain combines TRBV4-1 with TRBJ2-5; no clear D gene. Trimming removed 0 bases from V and 1 base from J, with 6 bases in between. CDR1 and CDR2 (germline): MGHRA, YSYEKL. This CDR3 spans 14 amino acids. CDR3 DNA sequence: TGCGCCAGCAGCCAAGAGACATTCCAAGAGACCCAGTACTTC. This codes for CASSQETFQETQYF.

This clonotype has only a few counts. This sequence joins TRBV7-9 and TRBJ1-6, with D perhaps TRBD1 (5 bases). The length of the CDR3 is 15 residues. Germline CDR1 SEHNR, CDR2 FQNEAQ (reference sequence). Trimming shortened V by 1 base and J by 10 bases, and 14 bases separated the two germline ends. As DNA, the CDR3 is TGTGCCAGCAGCTTAGGGTCGGGGGTTGGCTCACCCCTCCACTTT. This encodes CASSLGSGVGSPLHF. The full variable domain, completed using reference TRBV7-9 and TRBJ1-6, is DTGVSQNPRHKITKRGQNVTFRCDPISEHNRLYWYRQTLGQGPEFLTYFQNEAQLEKSRLLSDRFSAERPKGSFSTLEIQRTEQGDSAMYLCASSLGSGVGSPLHFGNGTRLTVT.

The rearrangement links TRBV27 to TRBJ2-7; weak D call: TRBD2 (5 bases). V gave up 6 bases and J gave up 2 bases, with 11 bases separating them. Germline values: CDR1 MNHEY, CDR2 SMNVEV (reference sequence). The CDR3 is made up of 13 amino acids. CDR3 coding DNA: TGTGCCAGCAGGGACTTTTCGACCTACGAGCAGTACTTC. Its protein product is CASRDFSTYEQYF.

This chain connects TRBV28 to TRBJ2-7; TRBD2 might be the D (5 bases). Looked up from germline, CDR1 is MDHEN and CDR2 is SYDVKM. The CDR3 is 12 residues long. V shed 4 bases and J shed 5 bases, with 9 bases lying between them. CDR3 amino acids: CASSYPGNEQYF. The DNA of the CDR3 is TGTGCCAGCAGTTACCCCGGGAACGAGCAGTACTTC.

This clonotype was seen a handful of times. The chain uses TRBV7-3 and TRBJ2-2, with 10 nucleotides matching TRBD2. The CDR3 runs 18 residues. The V gene's germline CDR1 is SGHTA and CDR2 FQGTGA. The junction had 11 bases not matched to a gene; V was cut back by 5 bases and J by 2 bases. The CDR3 DNA sequence: TGTGCCAGCAGCCCCCTGAATATAGCGGGGGGCAACACCGGGGAGCTGTTTTTT. It specifies CASSPLNIAGGNTGELFF.

V gene TRBV6-6 combines with J gene TRBJ2-4; D possibly matches TRBD1 or TRBD2 (5 bases each). The length of the CDR3 is 17 residues. Germline CDR1 is MNHNY and CDR2 is SVGAGI (reference sequence). With 6 bases removed from V and 0 bases from J, the gap between germline ends came to 18 bases. CDR3 coding DNA: TGTGCCAGCAGATCCCTTCGGGGACCGCTAGCCAAAAACATTCAGTACTTC. Its protein product is CASRSLRGPLAKNIQYF.

The sample holds a few counts of this clonotype. The rearrangement uses TRBV7-8 and TRBJ2-5, with D perhaps matching TRBD2 (6 bases). Trimming cost V 5 bases and J 2 bases, with 15 bases left between them. From germline, CDR1 is SGHVS and CDR2 FQNEAQ. CDR3 length: 15 residues. CDR3 amino acids: CASSRSAGRQETQYF. The CDR3 bases are TGTGCCAGCAGCCGGTCTGCGGGAAGGCAAGAGACCCAGTACTTC.

This clonotype occurred a few times. The CDR3 nucleotides read TGCAGTGCTAGAGGGGCCCTAGCGGGAATTGCCTACAATGAGCAGTTCTTC. Its translation: CSARGALAGIAYNEQFF. The chain links TRBV20-1 to TRBJ2-1; 9 positions match TRBD2. Germline CDR1 reads DFQATT; CDR2 reads SNEGSKA (reference sequence). There are 17 residues in the CDR3. With V trimmed by 1 base and J by 2 bases, 9 bases remained unmatched.

This clonotype was picked up a small number of times. The chain recombines TRBV20-1 with TRBJ2-3; 13 bases are a match to TRBD2. The germline CDR1 and CDR2 sequences are DFQATT and SNEGSKA (reference sequence). The CDR3 loop spans 14 amino acids. The ends lost 3 bases at V and 3 bases at J; junction bases unmatched: 0. CDR3 residues: CSARTSGGTDTQYF. Here the CDR3 DNA reads TGCAGTGCTAGGACTAGCGGGGGGACAGATACGCAGTATTTT.